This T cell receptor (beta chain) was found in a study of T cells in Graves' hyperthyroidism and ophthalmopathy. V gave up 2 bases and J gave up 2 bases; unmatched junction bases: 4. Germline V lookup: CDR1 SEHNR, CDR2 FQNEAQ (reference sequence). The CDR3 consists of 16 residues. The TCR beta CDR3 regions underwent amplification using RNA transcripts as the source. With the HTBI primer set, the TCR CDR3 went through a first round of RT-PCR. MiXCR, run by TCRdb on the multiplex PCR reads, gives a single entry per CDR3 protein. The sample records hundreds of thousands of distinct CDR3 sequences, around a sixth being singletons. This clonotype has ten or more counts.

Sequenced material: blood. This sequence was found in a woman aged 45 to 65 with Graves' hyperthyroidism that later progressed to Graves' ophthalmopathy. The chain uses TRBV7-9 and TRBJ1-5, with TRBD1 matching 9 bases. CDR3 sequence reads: CASSLTGGIGNQPQHF. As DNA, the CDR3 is TGTGCCAGCAGCTTAACAGGGGGCATTGGCAATCAGCCCCAGCATTTT.